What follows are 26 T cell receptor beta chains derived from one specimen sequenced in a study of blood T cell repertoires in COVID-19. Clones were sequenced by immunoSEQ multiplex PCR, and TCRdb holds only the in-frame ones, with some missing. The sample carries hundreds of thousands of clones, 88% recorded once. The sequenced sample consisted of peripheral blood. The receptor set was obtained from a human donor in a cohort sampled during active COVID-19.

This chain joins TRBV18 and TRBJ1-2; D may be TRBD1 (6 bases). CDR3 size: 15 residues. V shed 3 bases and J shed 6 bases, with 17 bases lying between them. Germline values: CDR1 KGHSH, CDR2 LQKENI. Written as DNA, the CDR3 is TGTGCCAGCTCACCCGGGGGGGGCGCAGTCGATGGCTACACCTTC. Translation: CASSPGGGAVDGYTF.

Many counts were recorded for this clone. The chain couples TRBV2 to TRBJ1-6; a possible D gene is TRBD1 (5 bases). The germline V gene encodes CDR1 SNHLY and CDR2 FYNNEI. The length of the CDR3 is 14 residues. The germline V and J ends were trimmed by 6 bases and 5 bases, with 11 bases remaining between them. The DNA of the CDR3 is TGTGCCAGCAGCAGGGCCCGAAATAATTCACCCCTCCACTTT. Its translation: CASSRARNNSPLHF.

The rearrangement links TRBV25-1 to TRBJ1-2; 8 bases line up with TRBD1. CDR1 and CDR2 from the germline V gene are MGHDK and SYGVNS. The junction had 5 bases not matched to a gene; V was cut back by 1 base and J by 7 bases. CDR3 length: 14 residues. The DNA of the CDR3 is TGTGCCAGCAGTGAATCTAGTACAGGGGGTGGCTACACCTTC. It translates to CASSESSTGGGYTF.

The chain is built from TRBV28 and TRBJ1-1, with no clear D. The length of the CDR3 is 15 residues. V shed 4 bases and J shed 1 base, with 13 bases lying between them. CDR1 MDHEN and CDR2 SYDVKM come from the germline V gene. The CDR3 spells CASSSLSGSNTEAFF. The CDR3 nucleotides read TGTGCCAGCAGTTCCCTCTCGGGGTCGAACACTGAAGCTTTCTTT.

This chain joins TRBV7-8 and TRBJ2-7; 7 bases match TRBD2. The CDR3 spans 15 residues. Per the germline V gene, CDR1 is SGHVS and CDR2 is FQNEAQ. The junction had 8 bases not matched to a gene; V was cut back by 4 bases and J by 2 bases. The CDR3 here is CASSSVSGVAYEQYF. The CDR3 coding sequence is TGTGCCAGCAGCTCCGTCAGCGGGGTAGCCTACGAGCAGTACTTC.

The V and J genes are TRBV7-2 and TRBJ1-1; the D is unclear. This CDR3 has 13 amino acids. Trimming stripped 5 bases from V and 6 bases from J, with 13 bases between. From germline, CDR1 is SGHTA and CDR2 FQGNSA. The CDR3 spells CASSMTLGSEAFF. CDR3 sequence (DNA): TGTGCCAGCAGCATGACACTGGGCTCTGAAGCTTTCTTT.

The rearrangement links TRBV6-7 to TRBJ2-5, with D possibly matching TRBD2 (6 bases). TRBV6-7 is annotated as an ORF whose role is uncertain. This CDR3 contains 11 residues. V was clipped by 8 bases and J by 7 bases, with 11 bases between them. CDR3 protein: CASPRRGTQYF. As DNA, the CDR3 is TGTGCCAGCCCCAGGCGGGGGACCCAGTACTTC.

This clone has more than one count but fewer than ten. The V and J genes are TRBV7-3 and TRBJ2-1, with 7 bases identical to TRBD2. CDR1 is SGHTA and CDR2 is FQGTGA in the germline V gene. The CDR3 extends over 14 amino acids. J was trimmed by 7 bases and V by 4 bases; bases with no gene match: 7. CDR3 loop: CASSSASGRNEQFF. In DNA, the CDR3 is TGTGCCAGCAGCTCAGCTAGCGGCCGTAATGAGCAGTTCTTC. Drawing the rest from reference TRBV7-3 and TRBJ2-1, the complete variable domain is GAGVSQTPSNKVTEKGKYVELRCDPISGHTALYWYRQSLGQGPEFLIYFQGTGAADDSGLPNDRFFAVRPEGSVSTLKIQRTERGDSAVYLCASSSASGRNEQFFGPGTRLTVL.

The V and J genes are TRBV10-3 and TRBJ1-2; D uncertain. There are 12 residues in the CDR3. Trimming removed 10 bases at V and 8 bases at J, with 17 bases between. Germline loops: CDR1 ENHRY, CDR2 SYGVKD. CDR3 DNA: TGTGCCACCGGGGAGAGGCTGGGGGGCTACACCTTC. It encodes CATGERLGGYTF.

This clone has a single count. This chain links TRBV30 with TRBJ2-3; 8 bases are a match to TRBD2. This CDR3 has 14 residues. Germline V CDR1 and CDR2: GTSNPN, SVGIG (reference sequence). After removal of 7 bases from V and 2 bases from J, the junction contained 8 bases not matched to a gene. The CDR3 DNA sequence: TGTGCCTTAGCTAGCGGGCTAAACACAGATACGCAGTATTTT. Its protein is CALASGLNTDTQYF.

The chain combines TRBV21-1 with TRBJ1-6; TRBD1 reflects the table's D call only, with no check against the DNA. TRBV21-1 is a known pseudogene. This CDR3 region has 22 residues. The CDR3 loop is CASSRHQSGQGEWRSSNSPLHF. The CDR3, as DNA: TGTGCCAGCAGCCGCCACCAGAGCGGACAGGGGGAATGGAGGTCGAGTAATTCACCCCTCCACTTT.

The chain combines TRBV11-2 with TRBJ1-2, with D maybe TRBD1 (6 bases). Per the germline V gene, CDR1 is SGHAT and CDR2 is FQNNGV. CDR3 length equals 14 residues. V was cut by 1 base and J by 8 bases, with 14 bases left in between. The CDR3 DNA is TGTGCCAGCAGCTTAGTCGGGACATGGGCAGGCTACACCTTC. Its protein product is CASSLVGTWAGYTF.

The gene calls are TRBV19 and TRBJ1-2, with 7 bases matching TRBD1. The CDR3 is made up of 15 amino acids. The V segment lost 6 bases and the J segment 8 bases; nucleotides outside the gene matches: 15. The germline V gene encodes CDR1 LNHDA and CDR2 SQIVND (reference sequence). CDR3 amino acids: CASSDPPTGSGGYTF. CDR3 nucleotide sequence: TGTGCCAGTAGCGACCCGCCGACAGGGTCGGGGGGCTACACCTTC. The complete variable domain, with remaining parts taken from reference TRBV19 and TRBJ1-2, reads DGGITQSPKYLFRKEGQNVTLSCEQNLNHDAMYWYRQDPGQGLRLIYYSQIVNDFQKGDIAEGYSVSREKKESFPLTVTSAQKNPTAFYLCASSDPPTGSGGYTFGSGTRLTVV.

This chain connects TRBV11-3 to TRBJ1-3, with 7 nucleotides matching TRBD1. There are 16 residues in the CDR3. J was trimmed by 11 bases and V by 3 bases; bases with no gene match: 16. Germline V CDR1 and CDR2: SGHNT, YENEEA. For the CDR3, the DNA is TGTGCCAGCAGCTTGGTTCCCAGGGGGGCGCTGAATCCCATATATTTT. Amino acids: CASSLVPRGALNPIYF. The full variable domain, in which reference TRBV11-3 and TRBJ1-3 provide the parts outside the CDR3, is EAGVVQSPRYKIIEKKQPVAFWCNPISGHNTLYWYLQNLGQGPELLIRYENEEAVDDSQLPKDRFSAERLKGVDSTLKIQPAELGDSAVYLCASSLVPRGALNPIYFGEGSWLTVV.

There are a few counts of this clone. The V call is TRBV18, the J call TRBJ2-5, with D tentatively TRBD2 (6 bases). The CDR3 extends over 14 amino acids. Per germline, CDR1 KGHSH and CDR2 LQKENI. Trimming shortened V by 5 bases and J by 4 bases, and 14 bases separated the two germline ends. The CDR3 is CASSSRVGGETQYF. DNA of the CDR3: TGTGCCAGCTCATCGAGGGTGGGAGGAGAGACCCAGTACTTC.

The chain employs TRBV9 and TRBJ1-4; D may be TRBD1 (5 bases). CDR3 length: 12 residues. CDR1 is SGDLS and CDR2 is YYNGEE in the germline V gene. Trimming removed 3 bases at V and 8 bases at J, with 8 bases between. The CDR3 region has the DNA TGTGCCAGCAGCGACAGGACCGAAAAACTGTTTTTT. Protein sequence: CASSDRTEKLFF. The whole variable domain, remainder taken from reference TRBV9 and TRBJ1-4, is DSGVTQTPKHLITATGQRVTLRCSPRSGDLSVYWYQQSLDQGLQFLIQYYNGEERAKGNILERFSAQQFPDLHSELNLSSLELGDSALYFCASSDRTEKLFFGSGTQLSVL.

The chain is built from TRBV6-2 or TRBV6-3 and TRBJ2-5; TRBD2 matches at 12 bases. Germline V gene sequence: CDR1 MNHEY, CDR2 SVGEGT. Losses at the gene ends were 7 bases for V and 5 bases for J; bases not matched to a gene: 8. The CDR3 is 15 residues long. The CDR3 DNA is TGTGCCAGCACCCCTAGCGGGGGGGCGGTGGAGACCCAGTACTTC. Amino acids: CASTPSGGAVETQYF.

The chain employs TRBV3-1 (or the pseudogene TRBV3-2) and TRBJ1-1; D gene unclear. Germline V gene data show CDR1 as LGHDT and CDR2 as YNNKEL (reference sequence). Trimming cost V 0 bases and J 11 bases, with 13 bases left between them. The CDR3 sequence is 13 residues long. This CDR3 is CASSQEGSLGAFF. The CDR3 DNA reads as TGTGCCAGCAGCCAAGAGGGCAGCCTTGGGGCTTTCTTT.

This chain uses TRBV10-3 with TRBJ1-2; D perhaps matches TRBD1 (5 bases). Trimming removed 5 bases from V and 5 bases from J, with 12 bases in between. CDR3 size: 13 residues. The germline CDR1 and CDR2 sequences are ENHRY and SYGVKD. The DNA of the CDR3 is TGTGCCATCAGTTACGACAGTGATTATGGCTACACCTTC. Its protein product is CAISYDSDYGYTF.

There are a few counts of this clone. CDR3 amino acids: CASSLENRAHGYTF. For the CDR3, the DNA is TGTGCCAGCAGCTTAGAGAACAGGGCTCATGGCTACACCTTC. The chain employs TRBV7-2 and TRBJ1-2; perhaps TRBD1 as D (6 bases). Trimming left V 1 base short and J 6 bases short, with 12 bases between. Germline lookup yields CDR1 SGHTA and CDR2 FQGNSA. This CDR3 comprises 14 residues.

The CDR3 DNA reads TGTGCCAGCAGCTTAATCGGCGGGACCGTAGAGACCCAGTACTTC. It codes for CASSLIGGTVETQYF. This sequence joins TRBV11-1 and TRBJ2-5; D may be TRBD2 (6 bases). Germline loops: CDR1 SGHAT, CDR2 FQDESV (reference sequence). The CDR3 is 15 residues long. Deletions cut 2 bases from V and 4 bases from J, with 14 bases between.

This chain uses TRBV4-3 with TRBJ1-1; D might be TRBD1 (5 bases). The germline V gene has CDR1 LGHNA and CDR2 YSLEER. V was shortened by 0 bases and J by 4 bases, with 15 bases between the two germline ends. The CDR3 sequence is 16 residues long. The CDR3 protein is CASSQDFGVGGTEAFF. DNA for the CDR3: TGCGCCAGCAGCCAAGATTTTGGAGTCGGGGGCACTGAAGCTTTCTTT.

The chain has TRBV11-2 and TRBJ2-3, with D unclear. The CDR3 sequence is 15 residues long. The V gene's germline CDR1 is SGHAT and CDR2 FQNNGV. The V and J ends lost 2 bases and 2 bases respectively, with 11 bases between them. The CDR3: CASSLNQKPTDTQYF. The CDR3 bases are TGTGCCAGCAGCTTAAATCAGAAACCCACAGATACGCAGTATTTT.

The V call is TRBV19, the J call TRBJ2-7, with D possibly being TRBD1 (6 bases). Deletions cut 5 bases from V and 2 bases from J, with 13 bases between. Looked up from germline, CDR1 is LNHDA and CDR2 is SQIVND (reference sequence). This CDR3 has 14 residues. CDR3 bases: TGTGCCAGTAGTCCAAGACAGGCTACCTACGAGCAGTACTTC. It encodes CASSPRQATYEQYF. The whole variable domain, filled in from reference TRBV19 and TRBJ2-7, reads DGGITQSPKYLFRKEGQNVTLSCEQNLNHDAMYWYRQDPGQGLRLIYYSQIVNDFQKGDIAEGYSVSREKKESFPLTVTSAQKNPTAFYLCASSPRQATYEQYFGPGTRLTVT.

CDR3 amino acids: CASSRTGGSYGYTF. The CDR3 DNA reads as TGTGCCAGCAGTCGGACAGGGGGAAGCTATGGCTACACCTTC. This chain uses TRBV6-5 with TRBJ1-2, with TRBD1 matching 10 bases. V dropped 5 bases and J dropped 4; count of bases not matched to a gene: 4. This CDR3 spans 14 amino acids. CDR1 MNHEY and CDR2 SVGAGI come from the germline V gene.

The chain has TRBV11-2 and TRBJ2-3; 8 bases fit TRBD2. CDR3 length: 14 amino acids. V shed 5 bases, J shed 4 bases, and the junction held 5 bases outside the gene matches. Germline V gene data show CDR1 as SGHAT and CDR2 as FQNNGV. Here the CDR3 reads CASSLGTSSDTQYF. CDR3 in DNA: TGTGCCAGCAGCCTCGGGACTAGTTCAGATACGCAGTATTTT.